These 19 T cell receptor beta chains were sequenced from one sample in a study of T cell changes during pregnancy in multiple sclerosis. TCRdb's copy holds only in-frame clones and misses some; the assay was immunoSEQ multiplex PCR. The table lists some 120,000 clones, roughly 96% of them singletons. This sample comprised peripheral blood, obtained after pregnancy. The receptor set was obtained from a female donor with multiple sclerosis, enrolled in a pregnancy study.

J is TRBJ2-1 and V is TRBV29-1, with a weak D call TRBD2 (6 bases). Between the trimmed V and J ends, which lost 5 bases and 0 bases, there was a span of 8 bases. The CDR3 covers 13 residues. Germline assignment: CDR1 SQVTM and CDR2 ANQGSEA. CDR3 amino acids: CSVRDFSYNEQFF. CDR3 nucleotides: TGCAGCGTTAGGGACTTCTCCTACAATGAGCAGTTCTTC.

The V gene is TRBV6-6, the J gene TRBJ1-4, with 8 positions matching TRBD1. From germline, CDR1 is MNHNY and CDR2 SVGAGI (reference sequence). V dropped 6 bases and J dropped 8; count of bases not matched to a gene: 11. This CDR3 has 15 residues. The CDR3 region is CASSQKQGVEEKLFF. CDR3 nucleotides: TGTGCCAGCAGCCAAAAACAGGGGGTGGAGGAAAAACTGTTTTTT.

The V call is TRBV7-8, the J call TRBJ2-1; 14 bases map to TRBD2. CDR1 and CDR2 from the germline V gene are SGHVS and FQNEAQ. CDR3 length: 18 residues. Losses at the gene ends were 5 bases for V and 12 bases for J; bases not matched to a gene: 18. The CDR3: CASSRTSGRLLPSVGQFF. Written as DNA, the CDR3 is TGTGCCAGCAGCAGGACTAGCGGGAGGCTCCTCCCCTCAGTCGGGCAGTTCTTC.

The chain joins TRBV6-5 to TRBJ1-1; D ambiguous. CDR1 is MNHEY, CDR2 SVGAGI, per germline. This CDR3 has 13 residues. Trimming pared 8 bases from V and 3 bases from J, leaving 13 bases between. The CDR3 DNA sequence: TGTGCCAGCCAACTCGGGGAGTACACTGAAGCTTTCTTT. This encodes CASQLGEYTEAFF.

The chain is built from TRBV28 and TRBJ2-7, with 8 positions matching TRBD2. J was trimmed by 6 bases and V by 5 bases; bases with no gene match: 12. The germline V gene has CDR1 MDHEN and CDR2 SYDVKM. The CDR3 sequence is 15 residues long. The CDR3 nucleotides read TGTGCCAGCAGTCTCGGGACTAGTGCGGTGGGCGAGCAGTACTTC. It is translated as CASSLGTSAVGEQYF.

This rearrangement joins TRBV7-9 to TRBJ1-3, with D unresolved. V was shortened by 1 base and J by 2 bases, with 12 bases between the two germline ends. Germline CDR1 is SEHNR and CDR2 is FQNEAQ (reference sequence). CDR3 size: 16 residues. CDR3 coding DNA: TGTGCCAGCAGCTTAGGACCCACGGCGGCTGGAAACACCATATATTTT. Translation: CASSLGPTAAGNTIYF.

The chain is built from TRBV5-1 and TRBJ2-6; possibly TRBD2 for D (5 bases). Germline loops: CDR1 SGHRS, CDR2 YFSETQ. V was clipped by 1 base and J by 3 bases, with 8 bases between them. This CDR3 spans 15 amino acids. The CDR3 sequence is CASSLFGSGANVLTF. The CDR3 DNA reads TGCGCCAGCAGCTTGTTTGGGAGTGGGGCCAACGTCCTGACTTTC. Full variable domain (outside the CDR3, taken from reference TRBV5-1 and TRBJ2-6): KAGVTQTPRYLIKTRGQQVTLSCSPISGHRSVSWYQQTPGQGLQFLFEYFSETQRNKGNFPGRFSGRQFSNSRSEMNVSTLELGDSALYLCASSLFGSGANVLTFGAGSRLTVL.

The rearrangement joins TRBV11-2 to TRBJ2-7; 10 bases are shared with TRBD2. CDR3 length equals 16 residues. V trimming: 0 bases; J trimming: 0 bases; junction bases outside the gene matches: 2. In germline, CDR1 is SGHAT, CDR2 FQNNGV. CDR3 sequence: CASSLDWTSGSYEQYF. The CDR3 coding sequence is TGTGCCAGCAGCTTAGATTGGACTAGCGGCTCCTACGAGCAGTACTTC.

This rearrangement joins TRBV9 to TRBJ1-3; D might be TRBD1 (5 bases). Trimming cost V 0 bases and J 2 bases, with 12 bases left between them. The CDR3 sequence is 16 residues long. The germline CDR1 and CDR2 sequences are SGDLS and YYNGEE. CDR3 bases: TGTGCCAGCAGCGTAGATGGGGGGTCAGCTGGAAACACCATATATTTT. Protein sequence: CASSVDGGSAGNTIYF.

The V gene is TRBV6-5, the J gene TRBJ2-2, with 7 bases identical to TRBD2. CDR1 MNHEY and CDR2 SVGAGI come from the germline V gene. The V and J ends lost 2 bases and 8 bases, in that order; junction bases with no gene match: 11. CDR3 length: 16 amino acids. The CDR3 sequence is CASSYRASGKEGELFF. CDR3 nucleotides: TGTGCCAGCAGTTACAGGGCTAGCGGAAAGGAGGGGGAGCTGTTTTTT.

CDR3 loop: CASSSRDSSYEQYF. The CDR3 DNA is TGTGCCAGCAGCTCGCGGGACAGCTCGTACGAGCAGTACTTC. The V and J genes are TRBV11-2 and TRBJ2-7; maybe TRBD1 (7 bases). The CDR3 loop spans 14 amino acids. CDR1 and CDR2 (germline): SGHAT, FQNNGV. V lost 4 bases and J lost 4, with 14 bases in between.

The rearrangement joins TRBV28 to TRBJ2-7; TRBD1 is a possible D gene (6 bases). Per germline, CDR1 MDHEN and CDR2 SYDVKM. Trimming took 3 bases from V and 0 from J, leaving 21 bases between them. This CDR3 spans 18 amino acids. CDR3 region: CASSFPQNLRGTSYEQYF. The CDR3 coding sequence is TGTGCCAGCAGTTTTCCCCAAAATCTTAGGGGGACCTCCTACGAGCAGTACTTC.

The chain links TRBV9 to TRBJ2-1; D gene uncertain. The germline V gene encodes CDR1 SGDLS and CDR2 YYNGEE. The CDR3 is made up of 14 amino acids. With 3 bases removed from V and 0 bases from J, the gap between germline ends came to 7 bases. This CDR3 is CASSERSSYNEQFF. CDR3 in DNA: TGTGCCAGCAGCGAACGTAGCTCCTACAATGAGCAGTTCTTC.

The chain carries TRBV5-1 and TRBJ2-1; D is possibly TRBD2 (9 bases). V was pared by 2 bases and J by 8 bases, with 29 bases between. Germline CDR1 SGHRS, CDR2 YFSETQ. The length of the CDR3 is 19 residues. CDR3 residues: CASSFQGATSGRLGDEQFF. The DNA for the CDR3 is TGCGCCAGCAGCTTCCAGGGGGCAACTAGCGGGCGTCTAGGCGATGAGCAGTTCTTC.

The chain links TRBV7-8 to TRBJ2-2, with a possible D match to TRBD1 (6 bases). V lost 6 bases and J 7 bases, leaving 9 bases between the germline ends. CDR3 length equals 12 residues. Germline CDR1 SGHVS, CDR2 FQNEAQ. CDR3: CASSSGDGELFF. In DNA, the CDR3 is TGTGCCAGCAGTTCAGGGGACGGGGAGCTGTTTTTT.

The chain uses TRBV28 and TRBJ1-1; no clear D gene. V was clipped by 3 bases and J by 8 bases, with 16 bases between them. Germline CDR1 and CDR2: MDHEN and SYDVKM. There are 14 residues in the CDR3. Here the CDR3 reads CASSLPLPGSEAFF. CDR3 coding DNA: TGTGCCAGCAGTTTGCCTCTTCCGGGGAGCGAAGCTTTCTTT. The whole variable domain, filled in from reference TRBV28 and TRBJ1-1, reads DVKVTQSSRYLVKRTGEKVFLECVQDMDHENMFWYRQDPGLGLRLIYFSYDVKMKEKGDIPEGYSVSREKKERFSLILESASTNQTSMYLCASSLPLPGSEAFFGQGTRLTVV.

The genes are TRBV5-6 and TRBJ2-7; TRBD1 aligns across 9 bases. CDR1 and CDR2 from the germline V gene are SGHDT and YYEEEE. The CDR3 consists of 15 residues. Trimming cost V 6 bases and J 3 bases; bases outside gene matches: 10. The CDR3 DNA sequence: TGTGCCAGCACCCGATGGACAGGGGACCTCTACGAGCAGTACTTC. Amino acid sequence: CASTRWTGDLYEQYF.

The V and J genes are TRBV2 and TRBJ1-5, with 10 bases that match TRBD1. From germline, CDR1 is SNHLY and CDR2 FYNNEI. Trimming at V came to 4 bases and at J to 2 bases, leaving 2 bases not matched to a gene. This CDR3 is built from 15 residues. In nucleotides, the CDR3 is TGTGCCAGCAGTGGGGACAGGGGTGGCAATCAGCCCCAGCATTTT. Translated, it gives CASSGDRGGNQPQHF.

The chain employs TRBV29-1 and TRBJ2-3; TRBD1 matches 9 bases. CDR1 SQVTM and CDR2 ANQGSEA come from the germline V gene. The CDR3 contains 14 residues. Unmatched junction bases numbered 7, after V lost 7 bases and J lost 2 bases. Here the CDR3 DNA reads TGCAGCGCTTTGGGGACAGGGCTCACAGATACGCAGTATTTT. Translated: CSALGTGLTDTQYF.